The 5 T cell receptor beta chains listed next were all sequenced from one sample in a study of T cell responses to AZD1222 COVID-19 vaccine. Only in-frame clones appear in the TCRdb table, and some are missing; sequencing was by immunoSEQ multiplex PCR. The sample holds some 81,000 clones, about 86% seen once. The sequenced sample was peripheral blood, obtained 28 days after the second AZD1222 dose. These receptors originate from an adult who received the AZD1222 COVID-19 vaccine.

The chain joins TRBV18 to TRBJ2-1, with D perhaps matching TRBD2 (6 bases). Germline CDR1 is KGHSH and CDR2 is LQKENI. Deletions cut 6 bases from V and 9 bases from J, with 21 bases between. The CDR3 totals 15 residues. For the CDR3, the DNA is TGTGCCAGCTCCCCGGACTACCAGGGCCTCGGTGAGCAGTTCTTC. Protein product: CASSPDYQGLGEQFF. Full variable domain (rest looked up from reference TRBV18 and TRBJ2-1): NAGVMQNPRHLVRRRGQEARLRCSPMKGHSHVYWYRQLPEEGLKFMVYLQKENIIDESGMPKERFSAEFPKEGPSILRIQQVVRGDSAAYFCASSPDYQGLGEQFFGPGTRLTVL.

The V call is TRBV9, the J call TRBJ1-4, with TRBD1 identical over 7 bases. This CDR3 has 16 amino acids. Germline CDR1 SGDLS, CDR2 YYNGEE. The trim removed 0 bases at V and 3 bases at J, leaving 5 bases unmatched. CDR3 sequence reads: CASSVGIQGANEKLFF. CDR3 DNA: TGTGCCAGCAGCGTAGGGATCCAGGGGGCTAATGAAAAACTGTTTTTT. The variable domain in full, with the rest retrieved from reference TRBV9 and TRBJ1-4, is DSGVTQTPKHLITATGQRVTLRCSPRSGDLSVYWYQQSLDQGLQFLIQYYNGEERAKGNILERFSAQQFPDLHSELNLSSLELGDSALYFCASSVGIQGANEKLFFGSGTQLSVL.

V usage is TRBV7-7 and J usage is TRBJ2-5; D not certain. V was cut by 4 bases and J by 1 base, with 13 bases left in between. Germline lookup yields CDR1 SSHAT and CDR2 FNYEAQ (reference sequence). The CDR3 totals 15 residues. The CDR3, as DNA: TGTGCCAGCAGCTCCGGGCCCAGCTTCCAAGAGACCCAGTACTTC. The encoded protein is CASSSGPSFQETQYF.

J is TRBJ1-2 and V is TRBV12-3 or TRBV12-4, with no clear D. Trimming stripped 3 bases from V and 4 bases from J, with 9 bases between. This CDR3 contains 13 residues. The CDR3 DNA is TGTGCCAGCAGTTTTGAGGGCCCCTATGGCTACACCTTC. This sequence encodes CASSFEGPYGYTF.

As for this clone: This CDR3 fails to terminate in the conserved phenylalanine or tryptophan, so it likely reflects a read error. Because the CDR3's place on the DNA is in doubt, the DNA is left out and the CDR3 is given as listed by TCRdb. The rearrangement joins TRBV10-3 to TRBJ1-2; the D segment call TRBD1 is taken from the table without a DNA check. Per germline, CDR1 ENHRY and CDR2 SYGVKD. From its first to its last residue, the CDR3 has 8 amino acids. The CDR3 sequence is CATMPDRV.